The source of this TCR beta chain is a study of blood T cell repertoires in COVID-19. The wider study: T cells, B-cell-depleted T cells, or PBMCs supplied cDNA or gDNA.

Authors' processing steps: Estimation of nucleated cell counts relied on the amplification of reference gene primers. Sequencing used immunoSEQ multiplex PCR; TCRdb keeps in-frame clones, though not all of them. Clone size and V and J calls were adopted from that table, with D and trimming inferred from the DNA. In the table there are roughly 85,000 clones, 86% of which are singletons. V shed 0 bases, J shed 8 bases, and the junction held 3 bases outside the gene matches. The germline V gene encodes CDR1 MNHEY and CDR2 SVGAGI. The CDR3 loop spans 15 amino acids. The clonotype comes from a man aged 50 to 59 with active or convalescent COVID-19. This chain links TRBV6-5 with TRBJ1-3; 11 bases fit TRBD1. Material for sequencing was peripheral blood. Written as DNA, the CDR3 is TGTGCCAGCAGTTACTCCGGGACAGGGGGGTACACCATATATTTT. Its translation: CASSYSGTGGYTIYF.